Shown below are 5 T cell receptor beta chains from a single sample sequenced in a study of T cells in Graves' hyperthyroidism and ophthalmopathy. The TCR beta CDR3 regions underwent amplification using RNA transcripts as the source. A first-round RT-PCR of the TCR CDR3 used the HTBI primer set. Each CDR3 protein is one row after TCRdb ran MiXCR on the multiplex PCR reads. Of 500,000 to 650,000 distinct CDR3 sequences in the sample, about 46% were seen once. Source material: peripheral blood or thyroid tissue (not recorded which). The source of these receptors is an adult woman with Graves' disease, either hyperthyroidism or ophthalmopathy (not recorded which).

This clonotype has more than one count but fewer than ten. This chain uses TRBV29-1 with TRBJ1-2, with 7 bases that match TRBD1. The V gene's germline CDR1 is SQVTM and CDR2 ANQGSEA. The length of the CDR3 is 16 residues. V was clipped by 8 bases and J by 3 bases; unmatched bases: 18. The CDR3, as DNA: TGCAGCAGTTTAGAGTCTGGACAGGACAGATACTATGGCTACACCTTC. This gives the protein CSSLESGQDRYYGYTF.

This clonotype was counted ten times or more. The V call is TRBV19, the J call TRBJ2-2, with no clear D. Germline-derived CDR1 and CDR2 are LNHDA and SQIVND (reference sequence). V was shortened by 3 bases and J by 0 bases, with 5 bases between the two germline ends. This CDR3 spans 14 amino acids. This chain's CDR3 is CASSISSNTGELFF. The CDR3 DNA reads TGTGCCAGTAGTATCAGCTCGAACACCGGGGAGCTGTTTTTT.

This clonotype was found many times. CDR3: CASTRASLYQETQYF. CDR3 coding DNA: TGTGCCAGCACCCGGGCCAGTTTGTACCAAGAGACCCAGTACTTC. The rearrangement joins TRBV12-3 or TRBV12-4 to TRBJ2-5; D ambiguous. The CDR3 has 15 amino acids. V shed 7 bases and J shed 0 bases, with 15 bases lying between them.

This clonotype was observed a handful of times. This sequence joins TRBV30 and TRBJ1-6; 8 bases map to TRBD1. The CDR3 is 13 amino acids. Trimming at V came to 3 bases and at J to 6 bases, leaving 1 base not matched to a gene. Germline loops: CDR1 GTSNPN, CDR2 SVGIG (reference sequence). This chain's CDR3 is CAWRGQGNSPLHF. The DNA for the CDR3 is TGTGCCTGGAGAGGACAGGGTAATTCACCCCTCCACTTT.

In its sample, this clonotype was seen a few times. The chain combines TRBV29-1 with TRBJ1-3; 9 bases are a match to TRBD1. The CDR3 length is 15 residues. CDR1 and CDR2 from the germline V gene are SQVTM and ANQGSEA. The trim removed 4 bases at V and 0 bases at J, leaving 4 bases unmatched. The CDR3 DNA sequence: TGCAGCGTTGCCGGGACAGGGAGCTCTGGAAACACCATATATTTT. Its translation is CSVAGTGSSGNTIYF.